This T cell receptor (beta chain) was sequenced for a study of T cells in Graves' hyperthyroidism and ophthalmopathy. Study as a whole: At the time of initial diagnosis and before any treatment, peripheral blood was collected.

Researchers took RNA transcripts and amplified the TCR beta CDR3 regions from them. Carried out on the TCR CDR3, a first-round RT-PCR used the HTBI primer set. TCRdb processed the multiplex PCR reads anew with MiXCR; each CDR3 protein has one entry. This sample carries approximately 710,000 distinct CDR3 sequences, 17% of them seen once, and the ten largest clones take 15% to 19%. V dropped 4 bases and J dropped 10; count of bases not matched to a gene: 7. The CDR3 consists of 15 residues. CDR1 and CDR2 from the germline V gene are SGHDN and FVKESK. This clonotype was seen repeatedly, ten times or more. Diagnosis rested on symptoms, serum thyroxine and TRAb, thyroid ultrasound, and orbital computed tomography. The authors took PBMCs from roughly 9.5 ml fresh peripheral blood.

The receptor comes from a man between 45 and 60 years old with Graves' hyperthyroidism. This sequence joins TRBV14 and TRBJ1-6; TRBD1 agrees at 10 bases. The specimen was blood. The CDR3 region is CASSPRQGALSPLHF. DNA for the CDR3: TGTGCCAGCAGCCCCCGACAGGGGGCTTTGTCACCCCTCCACTTT.